The clone carrying this TCR beta chain was picked up one time. This sample was taken from a study of T cell clones after liver transplantation. CD3+CD4+ and CD3+CD8+ cells were FACS-sorted from thawed unstimulated PBMCs. V lost 0 bases, J lost 3 bases, and 16 bases lay in between. The CDR3 has 16 residues. The germline CDR1 and CDR2 sequences are SGHRS and YFSETQ. Libraries were prepared by immunoSEQ multiplex PCR; TCRdb keeps only in-frame clonotypes and omits some of them. The sample includes more than 5,000 clones, around 80% of them seen just once. The sequence was collected from a human patient who received a liver transplant. Some of the T cells may derive from the graft donor. V gene TRBV5-1 combines with J gene TRBJ2-7, with D perhaps matching TRBD1 or TRBD2 (5 bases each). This specimen consisted of CD8+ T cells from blood, obtained 24 months after liver transplant. CDR3 sequence: CASSLAWGSPHYEQYF. CDR3 bases: TGCGCCAGCAGCTTGGCCTGGGGGTCCCCACACTACGAGCAGTACTTC.